The 31 T cell receptor beta chains below all came from one sample that was sequenced in a study of cytomegalovirus exposure and HLA in healthy donors. Amplification used 60 Vbeta primers and 13 Jbeta primers. The method was immunoSEQ multiplex PCR; TCRdb's version includes in-frame clones alone and lacks a portion of them. The table shows around 140,000 clones, with 80% occurring only once. The sequenced sample was PBMCs. The source of these receptors is a woman aged 25 to 45 in good health and CMV-seronegative.

The gene calls are TRBV4-1 and TRBJ1-6, with D maybe TRBD1 (6 bases). CDR3 size: 17 residues. V was pared by 4 bases and J by 7 bases, with 20 bases between. The germline V gene has CDR1 MGHRA and CDR2 YSYEKL. The CDR3 DNA follows: TGCGCCAGCAGCCGCGGGGGGTGGGGGAGGGGGAATTCACCCCTCCACTTT. It is translated as CASSRGGWGRGNSPLHF.

The V gene is TRBV5-1, the J gene TRBJ2-7, with 9 bases lining up with TRBD2. This CDR3 is built from 15 residues. Germline V gives CDR1 SGHRS, CDR2 YFSETQ. After removal of 4 bases from V and 2 bases from J, the junction contained 7 bases not matched to a gene. CDR3 sequence reads: CASSAGGGRAYEQYF. The CDR3 DNA is TGCGCCAGCAGCGCGGGGGGCGGGAGGGCCTACGAGCAGTACTTC.

The V call is TRBV7-9, the J call TRBJ2-7, with D maybe TRBD2 (5 bases). This CDR3 has 11 amino acids. V was shortened by 5 bases and J by 5 bases, with 7 bases between the two germline ends. CDR1 is SEHNR and CDR2 is FQNEAQ in the germline V gene (reference sequence). The chain's CDR3 is CASSPRDEQYF. Here the CDR3 DNA reads TGTGCCAGCAGCCCGAGGGACGAGCAGTACTTC.

V gene TRBV19 combines with J gene TRBJ1-6; tentative D call: TRBD1 (6 bases). Germline lookup yields CDR1 LNHDA and CDR2 SQIVND (reference sequence). The CDR3 has 15 residues. The V end was cut by 7 bases, the J end by 1 base, with 11 bases between. CDR3 region: CASTKQGSYNSPLHF. The CDR3 region has the DNA TGTGCCAGTACTAAGCAGGGGTCCTATAATTCACCCCTCCACTTT.

The chain carries TRBV2 and TRBJ2-7, with 13 bases matching TRBD2. The V gene end was trimmed by 2 bases and the J gene end by 7 bases; junction bases not matched to a gene: 2. This CDR3 contains 14 residues. Germline assignment: CDR1 SNHLY and CDR2 FYNNEI. CDR3 in DNA: TGTGCCAGCAGTGAAAGACTAGCGGGGGGTGAGCAGTACTTC. It yields the protein CASSERLAGGEQYF.

The chain couples TRBV2 to TRBJ2-1, with 9 bases fitting TRBD2. V lost 0 bases and J lost 12; bases outside the gene matches: 12. Germline CDR1 SNHLY, CDR2 FYNNEI. The CDR3 totals 16 residues. The CDR3 DNA reads as TGTGCCAGCAGTGAAGCGGTACGGCGGGGGGGCAAGGGGCAGTTCTTC. Residues: CASSEAVRRGGKGQFF. The complete variable domain, with remaining parts taken from reference TRBV2 and TRBJ2-1, reads EPEVTQTPSHQVTQMGQEVILRCVPISNHLYFYWYRQILGQKVEFLVSFYNNEISEKSEIFDDQFSVERPDGSNFTLKIRSTKLEDSAMYFCASSEAVRRGGKGQFFGPGTRLTVL.

This chain connects TRBV2 to TRBJ2-6; 8 nucleotides match TRBD1. Germline-derived CDR1 and CDR2 are SNHLY and FYNNEI. The J segment lost 1 base and the V segment lost 6 bases, leaving 5 bases of the junction unmatched. The CDR3 has 16 amino acids. The CDR3: CASRDRAGSGANVLTF. The CDR3 coding sequence is TGTGCCAGCAGGGACAGGGCGGGATCTGGGGCCAACGTCCTGACTTTC.

The count of this clone is one. The rearrangement uses TRBV28 and TRBJ1-2; TRBD1 agrees at 8 bases. V lost 5 bases to trimming and J lost 5 bases; unmatched junction nucleotides: 13. This CDR3 comprises 16 residues. Germline CDR1 MDHEN, CDR2 SYDVKM. The CDR3 loop reads CASSPKFRGLWYGYTF. The DNA of the CDR3 is TGTGCCAGCAGTCCAAAATTCAGGGGGCTTTGGTATGGCTACACCTTC.

The rearrangement links TRBV5-4 to TRBJ2-3, with 9 bases matching TRBD2. Germline V gene sequence: CDR1 SGHNT, CDR2 YYREEE (reference sequence). There are 15 residues in the CDR3. J was trimmed by 5 bases and V by 1 base; bases with no gene match: 5. This CDR3 is CASSLRRGGQDTQYF. The CDR3 DNA reads TGTGCCAGCAGCTTGCGGCGGGGGGGCCAAGATACGCAGTATTTT.

This clone has just a few counts. The chain joins TRBV4-1 to TRBJ1-6, with 8 bases fitting TRBD1. Trimming at V came to 3 bases and at J to 0 bases, leaving 4 bases not matched to a gene. The CDR3 sequence is 17 residues long. Looked up from germline, CDR1 is MGHRA and CDR2 is YSYEKL. The CDR3: CASSQGQAISYNSPLHF. In DNA form, the CDR3 reads TGCGCCAGCAGCCAGGGACAGGCCATCTCCTATAATTCACCCCTCCACTTT.

This clone was seen only once. The chain uses TRBV19 and TRBJ2-1, with TRBD2 as a possible D gene (5 bases). V lost 3 bases, J lost 9 bases, and 9 bases lay in between. The CDR3 runs 12 residues. In germline, CDR1 is LNHDA, CDR2 SQIVND (reference sequence). CDR3 sequence reads: CASSMGAGEQFF. CDR3 DNA sequence: TGTGCCAGTAGTATGGGAGCAGGTGAGCAGTTCTTC.

CDR3 nucleotide sequence: TGTGCCAGCAGCGTAGTGAGTCCCTTGGACACCGGGGAGCTGTTTTTT. Translating it yields CASSVVSPLDTGELFF. The chain couples TRBV9 to TRBJ2-2; D not certain. Germline V gene sequence: CDR1 SGDLS, CDR2 YYNGEE. CDR3 length equals 16 residues. The ends were cut back, 0 bases at V and 3 bases at J, with 12 bases in the middle.

As for this clone: The junction does not match germline at one end; this may be a read error. The chain uses TRBV7-9 and TRBJ1-1, with D unclear. Germline CDR1 reads SEHNR; CDR2 reads FQNEAQ (reference sequence). This CDR3 contains 11 residues. CDR3 bases: TGTTCCAGCAGCACAAACACTGAAGCTTTCTTT. It yields the protein CSSSTNTEAFF.

The chain employs TRBV9 and TRBJ2-7; D gene unclear. The CDR3 extends over 14 amino acids. V lost 3 bases and J 0 bases, leaving 10 bases between the germline ends. In germline, CDR1 is SGDLS, CDR2 YYNGEE. The DNA for the CDR3 is TGTGCCAGCAGCGCTTACGGTATCTCCTACGAGCAGTACTTC. Protein sequence: CASSAYGISYEQYF.

The chain joins TRBV7-2 to TRBJ1-2, with 9 bases matching TRBD1. The V and J ends lost 2 bases and 3 bases, in that order; junction bases with no gene match: 4. Per the germline V gene, CDR1 is SGHTA and CDR2 is FQGNSA. This CDR3 is built from 15 residues. CDR3 residues: CASSLQTGGDYGYTF. As DNA, the CDR3 is TGTGCCAGCAGCTTACAAACAGGGGGCGACTATGGCTACACCTTC.

The chain recombines TRBV6-1 with TRBJ2-5; 12 nucleotides line up with TRBD2. From germline, CDR1 is MNHNS and CDR2 SASEGT. The CDR3 totals 15 residues. After removal of 4 bases from V and 4 bases from J, the junction contained 4 bases not matched to a gene. The CDR3 protein is CASSGSTSGRETQYF. The CDR3 DNA follows: TGTGCCAGCAGTGGATCGACTAGCGGGAGAGAGACCCAGTACTTC.

The rearrangement links TRBV29-1 to TRBJ1-3; TRBD1 might be the D (6 bases). This CDR3 is built from 13 residues. The germline V gene encodes CDR1 SQVTM and CDR2 ANQGSEA. The V and J ends lost 7 bases and 0 bases respectively, with 10 bases between them. CDR3 coding DNA: TGCAGCGCTGGACAGAGCTCTGGAAACACCATATATTTT. It translates to CSAGQSSGNTIYF.

The chain recombines TRBV5-5 with TRBJ2-7; D is possibly TRBD1 (6 bases). Trimming shortened V by 1 base and J by 0 bases, and 17 bases separated the two germline ends. The CDR3 has 17 residues. Germline CDR1 reads SGHKS; CDR2 reads YYEKEE (reference sequence). CDR3 protein: CASSLLTGPGSSYEQYF. In DNA, the CDR3 is TGTGCCAGCAGCTTGTTGACAGGCCCCGGCTCCTCCTACGAGCAGTACTTC.

The rearrangement joins TRBV7-8 to TRBJ1-5, with D perhaps matching TRBD1 (6 bases). CDR3 length: 18 amino acids. Trimming stripped 2 bases from V and 2 bases from J, with 19 bases between. The germline CDR1 and CDR2 sequences are SGHVS and FQNEAQ. The CDR3 here is CASSLPRRGSRGNQPQHF. The CDR3 bases are TGTGCCAGCAGCTTACCCCGTAGGGGGTCCCGAGGCAATCAGCCCCAGCATTTT.

The rearrangement uses TRBV28 and TRBJ1-1, with 7 bases lining up with TRBD1. Looked up from germline, CDR1 is MDHEN and CDR2 is SYDVKM. With 5 bases clipped from V and 1 base from J, the junction kept 7 bases outside the gene matches. CDR3 size: 15 residues. CDR3 nucleotides: TGTGCCAGCAGTGAACCGGGACAGCGGAACACTGAAGCTTTCTTT. Its protein product is CASSEPGQRNTEAFF.

The chain recombines TRBV4-2 with TRBJ2-3, with TRBD2 matching 9 bases. Germline V lookup: CDR1 LGHNA, CDR2 YNFKEQ. V lost 4 bases and J lost 6; bases outside the gene matches: 8. The CDR3 extends over 15 amino acids. CDR3 nucleotides: TGTGCCAGCAGCCTCCTAGCGGGACGGTTGGATACGCAGTATTTT. It is translated as CASSLLAGRLDTQYF.

J is TRBJ2-5 and V is TRBV2, with D possibly TRBD1 on 6 matching bases. The V gene lost 5 bases and the J gene lost 1 base, with 8 bases spanning the gap. CDR3 length: 13 residues. Germline lookup yields CDR1 SNHLY and CDR2 FYNNEI. CDR3 DNA sequence: TGTGCCAGCAGTTGGACAGTCCAAGAGACCCAGTACTTC. It is translated as CASSWTVQETQYF.

This chain uses TRBV4-3 with TRBJ1-1; D remains unclear. This CDR3 contains 15 residues. Trimming took 0 bases from V and 4 from J, leaving 12 bases between them. Germline loops: CDR1 LGHNA, CDR2 YSLEER. The CDR3: CASSQDRLEATEAFF. Here the CDR3 DNA reads TGCGCCAGCAGCCAAGATCGTCTGGAGGCCACTGAAGCTTTCTTT.

The chain recombines TRBV14 with TRBJ2-7; tentative D call: TRBD1 (7 bases). CDR1 and CDR2 from the germline V gene are SGHDN and FVKESK. This CDR3 spans 12 amino acids. V was clipped by 4 bases and J by 6 bases, with 10 bases between them. The CDR3 nucleotides are TGTGCCAGCAGCCTCCAGGGGGGCGAGCAGTACTTC. This encodes CASSLQGGEQYF. Complete variable domain (other parts from reference TRBV14 and TRBJ2-7): EAGVTQFPSHSVIEKGQTVTLRCDPISGHDNLYWYRRVMGKEIKFLLHFVKESKQDESGMPNNRFLAERTGGTYSTLKVQPAELEDSGVYFCASSLQGGEQYFGPGTRLTVT.

The V call is TRBV28, the J call TRBJ1-5; D may be TRBD1 (5 bases). Germline CDR1 is MDHEN and CDR2 is SYDVKM. This CDR3 comprises 14 residues. V was pared by 4 bases and J by 6 bases, with 13 bases between. Written as DNA, the CDR3 is TGTGCCAGCAGTTCACGGTCCGGGGGTCAGCCCCAGCATTTT. It codes for CASSSRSGGQPQHF.

The chain recombines TRBV19 with TRBJ2-2, with 7 positions matching TRBD2. The V gene's germline CDR1 is LNHDA and CDR2 SQIVND (reference sequence). The V and J ends lost 5 bases and 0 bases, in that order; junction bases with no gene match: 3. This CDR3 comprises 15 residues. The CDR3 spells CASSRGTTNTGELFF. As DNA, the CDR3 is TGTGCCAGTAGTCGCGGGACTACGAACACCGGGGAGCTGTTTTTT. Full variable domain (outside the CDR3, taken from reference TRBV19 and TRBJ2-2): DGGITQSPKYLFRKEGQNVTLSCEQNLNHDAMYWYRQDPGQGLRLIYYSQIVNDFQKGDIAEGYSVSREKKESFPLTVTSAQKNPTAFYLCASSRGTTNTGELFFGEGSRLTVL.

The gene calls are TRBV19 and TRBJ1-1; unclear D gene. This CDR3 has 17 amino acids. V lost 1 base to trimming and J lost 6 bases, with 21 bases between them. Germline CDR1 is LNHDA and CDR2 is SQIVND (reference sequence). The CDR3 sequence: CASSIVRGRRVSPEAFF. CDR3 coding DNA: TGTGCCAGTAGTATAGTACGAGGGAGGCGGGTCTCTCCTGAAGCTTTCTTT.

The chain links TRBV19 to TRBJ2-7, with D possibly TRBD2 on 6 matching bases. The CDR3 totals 16 residues. V was cut by 1 base and J by 2 bases, with 15 bases left in between. Looked up from germline, CDR1 is LNHDA and CDR2 is SQIVND (reference sequence). Here the CDR3 DNA reads TGTGCCAGTAGTATAGGGGCCGGGACTCCCACCTACGAGCAGTACTTC. Translation gives CASSIGAGTPTYEQYF.

The genes are TRBV11-2 and TRBJ2-2; TRBD2 aligns across 7 bases. Trimming removed 5 bases from V and 4 bases from J; junction bases left unmatched: 4. There are 14 residues in the CDR3. Germline-derived CDR1 and CDR2 are SGHAT and FQNNGV. The CDR3 loop is CASSRSGTTGELFF. In DNA form, the CDR3 reads TGTGCCAGCAGCCGAAGCGGGACCACCGGGGAGCTGTTTTTT.

The chain carries TRBV30 and TRBJ2-1, with TRBD2 as a possible D gene (5 bases). The V end lost 2 bases, the J end lost 4 bases, and 18 bases lay between the germline ends. This CDR3 spans 16 amino acids. Germline V gives CDR1 GTSNPN, CDR2 SVGIG (reference sequence). The chain's CDR3 is CAWSRGRRLWYNEQFF. The DNA of the CDR3 is TGTGCCTGGAGTCGCGGGCGACGGCTTTGGTACAATGAGCAGTTCTTC.

V usage is TRBV19 and J usage is TRBJ2-2; D may be TRBD1 (6 bases). The CDR3 has 16 amino acids. The V gene lost 5 bases and the J gene lost 0 bases, with 13 bases spanning the gap. CDR1 and CDR2 (germline): LNHDA, SQIVND (reference sequence). CDR3 in amino acids: CASSARQAPNTGELFF. In DNA, the CDR3 is TGTGCCAGTAGTGCTAGACAGGCCCCGAACACCGGGGAGCTGTTTTTT.